Presented here are 32 T cell receptor beta chains from one specimen sequenced in a study of blood T cell repertoires in COVID-19. Libraries were prepared by immunoSEQ multiplex PCR; TCRdb keeps only in-frame clonotypes and omits some of them. The sample contains about 430,000 clones, approximately 87% of which appear only once. What was sequenced was PBMCs or T cells enriched from blood (not recorded which). The receptors were sampled from a woman aged 25 to 39 with acute COVID-19.

V and J are TRBV12-5 and TRBJ2-5, with D possibly matching TRBD1 (6 bases). The CDR3 is made up of 15 amino acids. Germline lookup yields CDR1 LGHNT and CDR2 FRNRAP. The ends were cut back, 2 bases at V and 0 bases at J, with 10 bases in the middle. CDR3 sequence reads: CASGLRQAYQETQYF. CDR3 sequence (DNA): TGTGCTAGTGGTTTGAGACAGGCGTACCAAGAGACCCAGTACTTC.

The chain employs TRBV9 and TRBJ2-1, with TRBD2 identical over 14 bases. V lost 0 bases to trimming and J lost 9 bases; unmatched junction nucleotides: 2. The CDR3 contains 15 residues. CDR1 is SGDLS and CDR2 is YYNGEE in the germline V gene. The CDR3 sequence is CASSVGLAGGLEQFF. For the CDR3, the DNA is TGTGCCAGCAGCGTAGGACTAGCGGGGGGGCTTGAGCAGTTCTTC.

The chain carries TRBV27 and TRBJ1-1; a weak D match, TRBD1 (5 bases). V shed 6 bases and J shed 2 bases, with 16 bases lying between them. The V gene's germline CDR1 is MNHEY and CDR2 SMNVEV (reference sequence). The length of the CDR3 is 15 residues. CDR3 loop: CASSSLGGSNTEAFF. The CDR3 region has the DNA TGTGCCAGCAGCTCCCTGGGGGGTTCTAACACTGAAGCTTTCTTT.

The V call is TRBV5-1, the J call TRBJ1-6; D is ambiguous. The V end lost 1 base, the J end lost 7 bases, and 9 bases lay between the germline ends. The CDR3 contains 14 residues. Germline CDR1 and CDR2: SGHRS and YFSETQ. The CDR3 region is CASSLSAENSPLHF. The CDR3 bases are TGCGCCAGCAGCTTGTCGGCGGAGAATTCACCCCTCCACTTT.

The chain combines TRBV2 with TRBJ1-5; D call uncertain. Germline V gives CDR1 SNHLY, CDR2 FYNNEI. The CDR3 is 14 amino acids. V lost 3 bases to trimming and J lost 0 bases, with 6 bases between them. The CDR3 DNA reads TGTGCCAGCAGTGATCTCAGTAGCAATCAGCCCCAGCATTTT. Its protein product is CASSDLSSNQPQHF.

This rearrangement joins TRBV6-5 to TRBJ2-7; possibly TRBD1 for D (6 bases). V gave up 6 bases and J gave up 6 bases, with 15 bases separating them. Germline V lookup: CDR1 MNHEY, CDR2 SVGAGI. The CDR3 contains 13 residues. Written as DNA, the CDR3 is TGTGCCAGCAGGGACAGCCCCCTCCTCGAGCAGTACTTC. As protein: CASRDSPLLEQYF.

The chain combines TRBV7-8 with TRBJ2-7, with D perhaps matching TRBD1 (6 bases). The ends were cut back, 1 base at V and 1 base at J, with 8 bases in the middle. Germline V lookup: CDR1 SGHVS, CDR2 FQNEAQ. This CDR3 is 14 amino acids long. This CDR3 reads CASSLDRVSYEQYF. DNA of the CDR3: TGTGCCAGCAGCTTAGACAGGGTATCCTACGAGCAGTACTTC.

The table lists this clone with a count of one. The V gene is TRBV7-2, the J gene TRBJ1-2; TRBD1 matches at 9 bases. This CDR3 spans 15 amino acids. With V trimmed by 5 bases and J by 7 bases, 11 bases remained unmatched. From germline, CDR1 is SGHTA and CDR2 FQGNSA. CDR3 amino acids: CASSPRDRVWVGYTF. CDR3 DNA sequence: TGTGCCAGCAGCCCCCGGGACAGGGTATGGGTTGGCTACACCTTC. Full variable domain (rest looked up from reference TRBV7-2 and TRBJ1-2): GAGVSQSPSNKVTEKGKDVELRCDPISGHTALYWYRQSLGQGLEFLIYFQGNSAPDKSGLPSDRFSAERTGGSVSTLTIQRTQQEDSAVYLCASSPRDRVWVGYTFGSGTRLTVV.

This clone was detected only a few times. Within the sample, other DNA sequences also encode this same CDR3. The chain has TRBV9 and TRBJ1-3; no clear D. Germline assignment: CDR1 SGDLS and CDR2 YYNGEE. The CDR3 runs 14 residues. Trimming took 0 bases from V and 1 from J, leaving 5 bases between them. CDR3 sequence reads: CASSVGASGNTIYF. As DNA, the CDR3 is TGTGCCAGCAGCGTAGGGGCATCTGGAAACACCATATATTTT.

This chain uses TRBV6-5 with TRBJ2-1; perhaps TRBD1 as D (5 bases). Trimming pared 6 bases from V and 8 bases from J, leaving 14 bases between. CDR3 length: 13 residues. Germline CDR1 is MNHEY and CDR2 is SVGAGI. Written as DNA, the CDR3 is TGTGCCAGCAGGAGCGCAGGGCTTTATGAGCAGTTCTTC. Protein: CASRSAGLYEQFF.

The chain is built from TRBV11-3 and TRBJ2-3; D is unclear. This CDR3 has 13 amino acids. Looked up from germline, CDR1 is SGHNT and CDR2 is YENEEA. Trimming cost V 1 base and J 8 bases, with 10 bases left between them. CDR3 loop: CASSLGPGGTQYF. In DNA form, the CDR3 reads TGTGCCAGCAGCTTAGGACCGGGTGGTACGCAGTATTTT.

The chain has TRBV5-4 and TRBJ1-2, with 7 bases aligning to TRBD1. This CDR3 contains 14 residues. The J segment lost 0 bases and the V segment lost 4 bases, leaving 3 bases of the junction unmatched. Germline CDR1 SGHNT, CDR2 YYREEE (reference sequence). CDR3 sequence reads: CASSRDRTNYGYTF. CDR3 coding DNA: TGTGCCAGCAGCCGGGACAGAACTAACTATGGCTACACCTTC.

The chain couples TRBV9 to TRBJ1-1; 9 positions agree with TRBD1. CDR1 is SGDLS and CDR2 is YYNGEE in the germline V gene. This CDR3 has 15 amino acids. J gave up 1 base and V 5 bases, and 6 bases lay outside the gene matches. The CDR3, as DNA: TGTGCCAGCAGTCCCCGACAGGGGGGGAACACTGAAGCTTTCTTT. The encoded protein is CASSPRQGGNTEAFF.

CDR3 in DNA: TGTGCCACCAGTGAACCGCGCGAGGGATCCTACGAGCAGTACTTC. This encodes CATSEPREGSYEQYF. J is TRBJ2-7 and V is TRBV24-1; a weak D match, TRBD2 (5 bases). The CDR3 is 15 residues long. Trimming stripped 4 bases from V and 1 base from J, with 13 bases between. CDR1 is KGHDR, CDR2 SFDVKD, per germline.

The V and J genes are TRBV15 and TRBJ2-2; 10 bases are a match to TRBD2. Unmatched junction bases numbered 6, after V lost 9 bases and J lost 8 bases. This CDR3 contains 13 residues. CDR1 is LNHNV and CDR2 is YYDKDF in the germline V gene (reference sequence). The CDR3 reads CATAGGAVGELFF. For the CDR3, the DNA is TGTGCCACAGCGGGGGGGGCCGTAGGGGAGCTGTTTTTT.

The chain carries TRBV9 and TRBJ2-3, with TRBD2 matching 9 bases. The CDR3 runs 18 residues. V shed 3 bases, J shed 0 bases, and the junction held 11 bases outside the gene matches. Germline loops: CDR1 SGDLS, CDR2 YYNGEE. CDR3 in amino acids: CASSASRGGGFSTDTQYF. The DNA for the CDR3 is TGTGCCAGCAGCGCTTCCCGCGGGGGGGGTTTTAGCACAGATACGCAGTATTTT.

J is TRBJ2-7 and V is TRBV5-1, with TRBD1 matching over 9 bases. The V gene end was trimmed by 4 bases and the J gene end by 0 bases; junction bases not matched to a gene: 5. Germline V gene sequence: CDR1 SGHRS, CDR2 YFSETQ. This CDR3 region has 15 residues. This chain's CDR3 is CASSPPGQGSYEQYF. The CDR3 DNA follows: TGCGCCAGCAGCCCACCGGGACAGGGCTCCTACGAGCAGTACTTC.

CDR3 in amino acids: CASSSTSGGRTGELFF. The CDR3 nucleotides are TGCGCCAGCAGCAGTACTAGCGGGGGCCGCACCGGGGAGCTGTTTTTT. The chain joins TRBV5-1 to TRBJ2-2; 11 bases are a match to TRBD2. The V segment lost 4 bases and the J segment 4 bases; nucleotides outside the gene matches: 6. The CDR3 is 16 residues long. Germline V gives CDR1 SGHRS, CDR2 YFSETQ.

This chain joins TRBV3-1 (or the pseudogene TRBV3-2) and TRBJ1-2; 7 nucleotides align to TRBD1. Trimming removed 4 bases from V and 4 bases from J; junction bases left unmatched: 3. Germline CDR1 LGHDT, CDR2 YNNKEL (reference sequence). The CDR3 contains 13 residues. This chain's CDR3 is CASSPRDSYGYTF. The CDR3 DNA is TGTGCCAGCAGCCCCCGGGACAGCTATGGCTACACCTTC.

The table lists this clone with a few counts. The rearrangement links TRBV4-3 to TRBJ2-3; tentative D call: TRBD2 (5 bases). This CDR3 is built from 16 residues. V lost 1 base and J 6 bases, leaving 17 bases between the germline ends. Germline CDR1 and CDR2: LGHNA and YSLEER. The CDR3 DNA follows: TGCGCCAGCAGCCAAGTGCATGGGGAGCGCCCCGATACGCAGTATTTT. Encoded protein: CASSQVHGERPDTQYF.

This chain uses TRBV7-9 with TRBJ2-7, with 7 positions matching TRBD2. Germline V gives CDR1 SEHNR, CDR2 FQNEAQ (reference sequence). The V segment lost 0 bases and the J segment 3 bases; nucleotides outside the gene matches: 5. The CDR3 sequence is 15 residues long. CDR3 region: CASSLAGGIFYEQYF. CDR3 nucleotides: TGTGCCAGCAGCTTAGCGGGGGGGATTTTCTACGAGCAGTACTTC. The full variable domain, in which reference TRBV7-9 and TRBJ2-7 provide the parts outside the CDR3, is DTGVSQNPRHKITKRGQNVTFRCDPISEHNRLYWYRQTLGQGPEFLTYFQNEAQLEKSRLLSDRFSAERPKGSFSTLEIQRTEQGDSAMYLCASSLAGGIFYEQYFGPGTRLTVT.

The chain joins TRBV5-6 to TRBJ1-6; D remains ambiguous. The germline V gene encodes CDR1 SGHDT and CDR2 YYEEEE. Trimming removed 2 bases from V and 7 bases from J, with 19 bases in between. There are 17 residues in the CDR3. Here the CDR3 reads CASSFIVPVDPNSPLHF. CDR3 in DNA: TGTGCCAGCAGCTTTATAGTTCCTGTCGATCCGAATTCACCCCTCCACTTT.

V gene TRBV2 combines with J gene TRBJ2-7, with TRBD2 matching over 9 bases. The CDR3 covers 15 residues. With 6 bases clipped from V and 0 bases from J, the junction kept 6 bases outside the gene matches. Germline assignment: CDR1 SNHLY and CDR2 FYNNEI. CDR3 loop: CASSNSGGNSYEQYF. CDR3 coding DNA: TGTGCCAGCAGCAATAGCGGGGGAAACTCCTACGAGCAGTACTTC.

The chain is built from TRBV6-1 and TRBJ2-1; possibly TRBD2 for D (5 bases). CDR1 and CDR2 from the germline V gene are MNHNS and SASEGT. V was shortened by 1 base and J by 8 bases, with 15 bases between the two germline ends. CDR3 length equals 15 residues. CDR3 nucleotides: TGTGCCAGCAGTGAAGGAGGGAAGGTCGGTGATGAGCAGTTCTTC. Amino acids: CASSEGGKVGDEQFF.

The chain combines TRBV2 with TRBJ1-1; D is uncertain. There are 14 residues in the CDR3. Germline V gene data show CDR1 as SNHLY and CDR2 as FYNNEI. Deletions cut 4 bases from V and 3 bases from J, with 12 bases between. The CDR3 loop reads CASSVRGIDTEAFF. In DNA, the CDR3 is TGTGCCAGCAGTGTTCGGGGAATCGACACTGAAGCTTTCTTT.

V and J are TRBV7-9 and TRBJ1-3; TRBD1 might be the D (6 bases). Germline V gene lookup returns CDR1 SEHNR and CDR2 FQNEAQ (reference sequence). The CDR3 spans 18 residues. Deletions cut 1 base from V and 0 bases from J, with 16 bases between. Written as DNA, the CDR3 is TGTGCCAGCAGCTTAGGGGATCTTTCAGGGGACTCTGGAAACACCATATATTTT. It yields the protein CASSLGDLSGDSGNTIYF.

The rearrangement joins TRBV5-1 to TRBJ2-1; 7 bases align to TRBD1. Trimming took 0 bases from V and 6 from J; bases not matched to a gene: 9. The V gene's germline CDR1 is SGHRS and CDR2 YFSETQ. The CDR3 contains 16 residues. CDR3 in amino acids: CASSLDRGPVSNEQFF. The CDR3 nucleotides read TGCGCCAGCAGCTTGGACAGGGGCCCCGTGTCCAATGAGCAGTTCTTC.

The V call is TRBV4-2, the J call TRBJ1-1, with 7 bases matching TRBD1. From germline, CDR1 is LGHNA and CDR2 YNFKEQ. CDR3 size: 17 residues. V dropped 2 bases and J dropped 6; count of bases not matched to a gene: 15. This CDR3 reads CASSQSKSPDRVPEAFF. Written as DNA, the CDR3 is TGTGCCAGCAGCCAATCCAAGTCCCCAGACAGGGTCCCTGAAGCTTTCTTT.

This rearrangement joins TRBV6-5 to TRBJ1-4; D unclear. CDR1 and CDR2 from the germline V gene are MNHEY and SVGAGI. Trimming took off 8 bases at V and 7 bases at J, with 14 bases between the two ends. The CDR3 contains 13 residues. The DNA of the CDR3 is TGTGCCAGCTTGGGAGGGTGGACTGAAAAACTGTTTTTT. Residues: CASLGGWTEKLFF.

The chain is built from TRBV30 and TRBJ1-1; D remains unclear. Germline V gene data show CDR1 as GTSNPN and CDR2 as SVGIG (reference sequence). Between the trimmed V and J ends, which lost 3 bases and 5 bases, there was a span of 13 bases. The CDR3 is 13 residues long. The CDR3 DNA follows: TGTGCCTGGAGCATTGGAGGGCGGACTGAAGCTTTCTTT. This sequence encodes CAWSIGGRTEAFF.

With respect to this clone: The sample contains more than one DNA sequence encoding this CDR3. The V and J genes are TRBV5-1 and TRBJ2-7; a possible D gene is TRBD2 (6 bases). Trimming removed 0 bases at V and 0 bases at J, with 7 bases between. From germline, CDR1 is SGHRS and CDR2 YFSETQ. The CDR3 consists of 14 residues. The DNA of the CDR3 is TGCGCCAGCAGCTTGGTGGGGGGCTCCTACGAGCAGTACTTC. Protein: CASSLVGGSYEQYF.

This clone was detected only once. The chain carries TRBV4-1 and TRBJ2-7; maybe TRBD1 (8 bases). The CDR3 is 18 residues long. Trimming took off 1 base at V and 3 bases at J, with 22 bases between the two ends. The V gene's germline CDR1 is MGHRA and CDR2 YSYEKL. The chain's CDR3 is CASSQAVTGGVKIYEQYF. The CDR3 nucleotides read TGCGCCAGCAGCCAAGCTGTTACAGGGGGGGTTAAGATCTACGAGCAGTACTTC.